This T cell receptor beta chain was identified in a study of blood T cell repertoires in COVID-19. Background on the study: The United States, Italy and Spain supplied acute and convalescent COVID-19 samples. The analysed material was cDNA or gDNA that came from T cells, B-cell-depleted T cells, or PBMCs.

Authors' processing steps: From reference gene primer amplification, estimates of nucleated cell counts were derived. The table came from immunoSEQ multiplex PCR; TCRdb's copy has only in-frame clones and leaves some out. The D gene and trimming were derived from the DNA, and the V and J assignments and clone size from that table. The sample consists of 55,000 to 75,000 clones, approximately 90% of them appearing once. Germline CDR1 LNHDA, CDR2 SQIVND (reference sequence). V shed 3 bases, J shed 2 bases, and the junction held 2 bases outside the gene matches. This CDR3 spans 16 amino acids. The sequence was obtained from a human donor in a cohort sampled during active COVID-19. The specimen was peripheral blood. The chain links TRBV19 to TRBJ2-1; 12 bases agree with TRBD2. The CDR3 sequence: CASSIGLAGPYNEQFF. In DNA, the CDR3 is TGTGCCAGTAGTATCGGACTAGCGGGGCCCTACAATGAGCAGTTCTTC.